Following are 7 T cell receptor beta chains from one sample sequenced in a study of OX40 agonist ivuxolimab in advanced cancers. The assay was immunoSEQ multiplex PCR, and TCRdb's table has in-frame clones only and misses some. The sample shows roughly 92,000 clones, around nine tenths of them seen only once. The sample here was CD4+ or CD8+ T cells sorted from blood, taken in a trial of the OX40 agonist ivuxolimab. These receptors all stem from an adult with an advanced solid tumor such as melanoma, head and neck, liver or kidney cancer.

The chain links TRBV30 to TRBJ1-2; tentatively, D is TRBD1 (6 bases). Germline V gene data show CDR1 as GTSNPN and CDR2 as SVGIG (reference sequence). The CDR3 covers 15 residues. Trimming pared 2 bases from V and 4 bases from J, leaving 17 bases between. CDR3: CAWSSRNRVGYGYTF. The CDR3 DNA is TGTGCCTGGAGTAGTCGGAACAGGGTCGGCTATGGCTACACCTTC.

CDR3 sequence: CASSSIIQGGRPGELFF. The CDR3 DNA reads as TGTGCCAGCAGCTCGATAATTCAGGGAGGGCGTCCCGGGGAGCTGTTTTTT. The genes are TRBV5-6 and TRBJ2-2; TRBD2 matches 7 bases. V lost 3 bases to trimming and J lost 6 bases; unmatched junction nucleotides: 14. CDR1 is SGHDT, CDR2 YYEEEE, per germline. CDR3 size: 17 residues. The full variable domain, completed using reference TRBV5-6 and TRBJ2-2, is DAGVTQSPTHLIKTRGQQVTLRCSPKSGHDTVSWYQQALGQGPQFIFQYYEEEERQRGNFPDRFSGHQFPNYSSELNVNALLLGDSALYLCASSSIIQGGRPGELFFGEGSRLTVL.

The chain couples TRBV15 to TRBJ1-5; the D is unclear. The CDR3 loop spans 15 amino acids. The germline V gene encodes CDR1 LNHNV and CDR2 YYDKDF (reference sequence). The V end was cut by 3 bases, the J end by 6 bases, with 15 bases between. DNA for the CDR3: TGTGCCACCAGCAGGAGCGGGTCGCGGTTTCAGCCCCAGCATTTT. Protein product: CATSRSGSRFQPQHF.

Here the CDR3 reads CASSVATLRLAGQEQFF. The CDR3 nucleotides read TGTGCCAGCAGCGTAGCTACATTGCGTCTAGCGGGACAGGAGCAGTTCTTC. V is TRBV9 and J is TRBJ2-1, with 9 positions matching TRBD2. Looked up from germline, CDR1 is SGDLS and CDR2 is YYNGEE. Losses at the gene ends were 0 bases for V and 10 bases for J; bases not matched to a gene: 14. There are 17 residues in the CDR3.

This chain connects TRBV9 to TRBJ2-3; no reliable D call. Germline V lookup: CDR1 SGDLS, CDR2 YYNGEE. There are 15 residues in the CDR3. Trimming cost V 0 bases and J 2 bases, with 10 bases left between them. CDR3 nucleotide sequence: TGTGCCAGCAGCGTAGATGGACCAGTCACAGATACGCAGTATTTT. Its protein product is CASSVDGPVTDTQYF.

The chain couples TRBV7-2 to TRBJ2-7; 9 nucleotides line up with TRBD2. Looked up from germline, CDR1 is SGHTA and CDR2 is FQGNSA. The CDR3 contains 16 residues. The V segment lost 1 base and the J segment 5 bases; nucleotides outside the gene matches: 9. As DNA, the CDR3 is TGTGCCAGCAGCTTAGGCCCCGGCGGGAGGGCCAACGAGCAGTACTTC. This sequence encodes CASSLGPGGRANEQYF.

The gene calls are TRBV7-8 and TRBJ1-1; 7 bases fit TRBD1. V was clipped by 3 bases and J by 2 bases; unmatched bases: 3. CDR3 length equals 14 residues. Germline CDR1 SGHVS, CDR2 FQNEAQ. The CDR3 sequence: CASSLGQSNTEAFF. The CDR3 DNA is TGTGCCAGCAGCTTGGGACAGTCCAACACTGAAGCTTTCTTT.